These 14 T cell receptor delta chains came from one sample sequenced in a study of gamma-delta T cells after stem cell transplantation. TCRdb re-called clones from the RT-PCR reads using CATT. The sample has over 1,500 delta-chain clones, approximately 4.4% seen once. Sequenced sample: gamma-delta T cells. Receptors were obtained from a human donor. It is not recorded whose cells these are; they may come from a transplant donor.

By sample fraction, this clone is large. The sample has other DNA sequences that encode this CDR3 too. The chain links TRDV2 to TRDJ1; 10 positions agree with TRDD3. CDR1 is GEAIGNYY, CDR2 EKD, per germline. This CDR3 has 20 amino acids. V dropped 3 bases and J dropped 0; count of bases not matched to a gene: 18. The CDR3 nucleotides read TGTGCCTGTGACCACTGGGGGATGGGGGTCTCCGACAAGGACACCGATAAACTCATCTTT. It yields the protein CACDHWGMGVSDKDTDKLIF.

With regard to this clone: Other DNA sequences within the sample encode an identical CDR3. The rearrangement links TRDV2 to TRDJ1; 12 bases fit TRDD3. The CDR3 runs to 22 residues. Per germline, CDR1 GEAIGNYY and CDR2 EKD. V gave up 1 base and J gave up 0 bases; unmatched junction bases: 20. Written as DNA, the CDR3 is TGTGCCTGTGACACTTTAAATACTGTACTGGGGGATACTGAGGCGTACACCGATAAACTCATCTTT. Amino acids: CACDTLNTVLGDTEAYTDKLIF.

This clone was detected a few times. A far larger clone lies a single base away; this is likely a read error. Other DNA sequences in the same sample also yield this CDR3. The chain is built from TRDV2 and TRDJ1; 13 positions match TRDD3. Germline values: CDR1 GEAIGNYY, CDR2 EKD. The CDR3 has 19 amino acids. The CDR3 DNA sequence: TGTGCTTGTGACACCGTGGCAAGTACTGGGGGATACGCCGCCGATAAACTCATCTTT. As protein: CACDTVASTGGYAADKLIF.

This clone has more than one count but fewer than ten. The protein held in TCRdb is that of a much larger clone and does not match this DNA's translation at residue 13, likely because of a read error; the protein shown is translated from the DNA. The chain employs TRDV2 and TRDJ1; D call uncertain. Germline V gene lookup returns CDR1 GEAIGNYY and CDR2 EKD. The length of the CDR3 is 16 residues. CDR3 protein: CACAALGSTYTDRLIF. CDR3 bases: TGTGCCTGTGCGGCCCTTGGGAGTACTTACACCGATAGACTCATCTTT.

This clone has just a few counts. Just one base apart from a much larger clone, this may be a read error. This sample also contains other DNA sequences that code for the same CDR3. The chain recombines TRDV2 with TRDJ3, with a possible D match to TRDD3 (6 bases). The CDR3 has 17 residues. Germline assignment: CDR1 GEAIGNYY and CDR2 EKD. As DNA, the CDR3 is TGCGCCTGTGAGTCCGTACTGGGCTCCTGGGACACCCGACAGATGTTTTTC. It encodes CACESVLGSWDTRQMFF.

There are a few counts of this clone. A read error may be the cause here, since a much bigger clone is one base away. At the DNA level, this CDR3 is encoded by other sequences in the same sample as well. This chain connects TRDV2 to TRDJ3; unclear D gene. The CDR3 consists of 18 residues. Trimming removed 0 bases from V and 0 bases from J, with 11 bases in between. Germline CDR1 is GEAIGNYY and CDR2 is EKD. CDR3 bases: TGTGCCTGTGACACCGCTGGAGGAAGCTCCTGGGACACCCGACAGATGTTTTTC. This translates into CACDTAGGSSWDTRQMFF.

This clone was recorded a few times. Other nucleotide sequences in the sample specify the same CDR3. The J gene is TRDJ3, the V gene TRDV2; no definite D call. Trimming removed 1 base at V and 0 bases at J, with 18 bases between. CDR1 is GEAIGNYY and CDR2 is EKD in the germline V gene. This CDR3 comprises 20 residues. The CDR3 DNA follows: TGTGCCTGTGACACTGGATCGTTGGTTAAGAGCTCCTGGGACACCCGACAGATGTTTTTC. It encodes CACDTGSLVKSSWDTRQMFF.

This clone was found a few times. This rearrangement joins TRDV2 to TRDJ3, with 11 bases matching TRDD3. The V gene end was trimmed by 0 bases and the J gene end by 1 base; junction bases not matched to a gene: 7. Looked up from germline, CDR1 is GEAIGNYY and CDR2 is EKD. This CDR3 has 20 amino acids. The CDR3 sequence is CACDTAGGYSSSWDTRQMFF. In DNA form, the CDR3 reads TGTGCCTGTGACACCGCTGGGGGATACTCATCATCCTGGGACACCCGACAGATGTTTTTC.

In this sample, this clone turned up a few times. This chain joins TRDV2 and TRDJ3; 11 positions agree with TRDD3. Germline values: CDR1 GEAIGNYY, CDR2 EKD. Trimming took 1 base from V and 2 from J; bases not matched to a gene: 3. The CDR3 has 18 amino acids. The CDR3 nucleotides are TGTGCCTGTGACACTCTGGGGGATACTACCTGGGACACCCGACAGATGTTTTTC. It specifies CACDTLGDTTWDTRQMFF.

This clone ranks as medium-sized. At the DNA level, this CDR3 is encoded by other sequences in the same sample as well. This rearrangement joins TRDV2 to TRDJ1; D remains ambiguous. The length of the CDR3 is 19 residues. V was trimmed by 1 base and J by 0 bases, leaving 23 bases between them. Germline loops: CDR1 GEAIGNYY, CDR2 EKD. The CDR3 sequence is CACDTLSKNQDPDTDKLIF. DNA for the CDR3: TGTGCCTGTGACACACTTAGTAAGAACCAAGACCCCGACACCGATAAACTCATCTTT.

By its share, this clone is large (0.1 to 1%). Other DNA sequences from this sample encode an identical CDR3 as well. The chain is built from TRDV2 and TRDJ1; 7 nucleotides agree with TRDD3. The CDR3 covers 16 residues. The germline V gene has CDR1 GEAIGNYY and CDR2 EKD. J lost 0 bases, V lost 0 bases, and 6 bases had no gene match. CDR3 residues: CACDTLAGGDTDKLIF. CDR3 DNA sequence: TGTGCCTGTGACACCTTGGCTGGGGGTGACACCGATAAACTCATCTTT.

As regards this clone: Being one base from a much bigger clone, this may be a read error. This specimen includes other DNA sequences encoding the same CDR3. The chain combines TRDV2 with TRDJ1, with 9 bases matching TRDD3. V was pared by 3 bases and J by 10 bases, with 17 bases of the junction left unmatched. The CDR3 sequence is 16 residues long. Germline V CDR1 and CDR2: GEAIGNYY, EKD. This CDR3 is CACDALGDKGRNGLIF. The CDR3 bases are TGTGCCTGTGACGCCTTGGGGGATAAGGGGCGGAATGGACTCATCTTT.

As regards this clone: A far bigger clonotype differs at one base, so this is likely a read error. The J gene is TRDJ1, the V gene TRDV2; 8 bases are shared with TRDD3. Germline V gene data show CDR1 as GEAIGNYY and CDR2 as EKD. The CDR3 length is 19 residues. The chain's CDR3 is CARDTISHTGGLYTDKLIF. The CDR3 DNA follows: TGTGCCCGTGACACAATCTCGCATACTGGGGGCCTGTACACCGATAAACTCATCTTT.

On this clone itself: This likely reflects a read error, since a far larger clone is one base away. The chain links TRDV2 to TRDJ1; the D is unclear. With 5 bases removed from V and 3 bases from J, the gap between germline ends came to 15 bases. The CDR3 loop spans 14 amino acids. CDR1 and CDR2 (germline): GEAIGNYY, EKD. The CDR3 loop reads CACGTITLADKLIF. The DNA for the CDR3 is TGTGCCTGTGGAACGATTACTCTGGCCGATAAACTCATCTTT.